This T cell receptor beta chain was observed in a study of blood T cell repertoires in COVID-19 (dated by TCRdb to 2018 to 2020). Broadly, across the study: Samples covering the acute and convalescent phases of COVID-19 were provided by collaborators in the United States, Italy and Spain. The prospective study material was composed of cDNA or gDNA derived from T cells, B-cell-depleted T cells, or PBMCs. Subjects who had been exposed to COVID-19, were actively infected with it, or had recovered from it provided the deeply sampled blood TCRbeta repertoires that made up the dataset. The repertoires were released in a freely available public database meant as a resource for research on the immune response to SARS-CoV-2. The samples were drawn from two sources: the first 160 participants of the ongoing ImmuneRACE study, and about 1,300 subjects contributed by 6 global collaborators. Nearly every sample came with metadata listing a de-identified subject ID, COVID-19 status, age in years and sex. Where HLA class I and class II types were available, the types were taken from metadata supplied by the sample provider, not from assay-based typing. The investigation overall reported the following: The quantity of clinical and demographic metadata differed by source and by participant and was supplied without curation.

Details on this clone: The antigen it binds to is not known. It has no much larger one-base neighbor in the sample; base qualities were not kept.

TCRbeta CDR3 regions were amplified from genomic DNA using the immunoSEQ Assay, a bias-controlled multiplex PCR. The study's own analysis went as follows. The number of nucleated cells in each sample was estimated by amplification of reference gene primers within the assay. To quantify the absolute abundance of each unique TCRbeta CDR3 rearrangement, sequence reads were collapsed and filtered. For each sample, productive Simpson clonality was calculated as the square root of Simpson's diversity index across productive rearrangements. The clones in this table, taken by TCRdb from immuneACCESS, are in-frame only. Not every clone is retained; where verified, under half of the shortfall comes from an unresolved V gene, and the cause of the rest is unknown. From that table come the V and J calls and clone size; the DNA was used to work out D and trimming. The sample records 200,000 to 250,000 clones, 88% of which are singletons. The top ten clonotypes cover roughly 1.5% of the sample.

The germline V gene provides CDR1 LGHNT and CDR2 FRNRAP. From cysteine to phenylalanine, the CDR3 is 15 amino acids long. Only CDR3 DNA remains: 45 bases, in frame from the first base. V loses 7 bases, J loses 1 base, and the germline ends lie 16 bases apart. Whole blood was collected in K2EDTA tubes by collaborating institutions according to the institutions' own protocols. Collaborator samples were shipped for TCRbeta analysis as frozen whole blood, isolated PBMCs, or DNA extracted from either sample type. The chain was built from TRBV12-5 and TRBJ1-1, with the D segment identity uncertain. Sequenced: peripheral blood. The receptor was isolated from a man aged 18 to 29 with active or convalescent COVID-19. The CDR3 region: CASETDPGGNTEAFF. The sequenced DNA is TGTGCTAGTGAGACGGATCCGGGAGGGAACACTGAAGCTTTCTTT.